These 18 T cell receptor beta chains originate from one sample sequenced in a study of control samples from healthy donors and cancer patients. Using immunoSEQ multiplex PCR, the repertoire was profiled, and TCRdb retains in-frame clones only, with some absent. The sample has roughly 45,000 clones, more than 90% seen once. The specimen was PBMCs. The source of these receptors is a man younger than 40 with colorectal cancer.

The J gene is TRBJ1-3, the V gene TRBV21-1; no DNA check was done on the table's D call, TRBD1. TRBV21-1 is an annotated pseudogene. CDR3 length equals 15 residues. CDR3 region: CASSKRHRAGNTIYF. CDR3 nucleotide sequence: TGTGCCAGCAGCAAAAGGCACAGGGCTGGAAACACCATATATTTT.

This chain uses TRBV7-9 with TRBJ1-5; tentatively, D is TRBD1 (6 bases). Between the trimmed V and J ends, which lost 5 bases and 1 base, there was a span of 9 bases. The CDR3 spans 14 residues. Per the germline V gene, CDR1 is SEHNR and CDR2 is FQNEAQ (reference sequence). CDR3 residues: CASSETGSNQPQHF. The CDR3 region has the DNA TGTGCCAGCAGCGAAACAGGGAGCAATCAGCCCCAGCATTTT.

This chain joins TRBV3-1 (or the pseudogene TRBV3-2) and TRBJ2-1; 10 bases align to TRBD1. The CDR3 extends over 14 amino acids. Germline lookup yields CDR1 LGHDT and CDR2 YNNKEL (reference sequence). The V and J ends lost 4 bases and 7 bases, in that order; junction bases with no gene match: 4. The CDR3 DNA reads as TGTGCCAGCAGCCCCCGGGACAGGGGAAATGAGCAGTTCTTC. As protein: CASSPRDRGNEQFF.

V and J are TRBV14 and TRBJ1-6; 11 bases fit TRBD1. Looked up from germline, CDR1 is SGHDN and CDR2 is FVKESK. The CDR3 consists of 16 residues. V shed 3 bases and J 9 bases; nucleotides not matched to a gene: 7. In DNA form, the CDR3 reads TGTGCCAGCAGCCATGGATCCGGGACAGGGGGTTCACCCCTCCACTTT. This sequence encodes CASSHGSGTGGSPLHF.

The chain has TRBV19 and TRBJ1-5; D is unclear. Germline CDR1 LNHDA, CDR2 SQIVND (reference sequence). V was cut by 7 bases and J by 0 bases, with 16 bases left in between. The CDR3 runs to 16 residues. The CDR3 nucleotides read TGTGCCAGTAAGAGGGCAGACCTATATAGCAATCAGCCCCAGCATTTT. Translation: CASKRADLYSNQPQHF.

This clone was seen just once. The gene calls are TRBV14 and TRBJ1-2; D may be TRBD1 (5 bases). Trimming cost V 2 bases and J 3 bases, with 13 bases left between them. Germline CDR1 and CDR2: SGHDN and FVKESK. The CDR3 has 15 residues. CDR3 nucleotides: TGTGCCAGCAGCCAACTCGGGACGGGGGACTATGGCTACACCTTC. As protein: CASSQLGTGDYGYTF.

The V gene is TRBV7-2, the J gene TRBJ1-1; unclear D gene. CDR3 size: 15 residues. The germline V and J ends were trimmed by 5 bases and 0 bases, with 13 bases remaining between them. The germline CDR1 and CDR2 sequences are SGHTA and FQGNSA. In nucleotides, the CDR3 is TGTGCCAGCAGCCCCAGGCGGCAGTTGAACACTGAAGCTTTCTTT. Its protein is CASSPRRQLNTEAFF.

The rearrangement joins TRBV7-9 to TRBJ1-1; TRBD1 matches 8 bases. The CDR3 contains 14 residues. The V gene's germline CDR1 is SEHNR and CDR2 FQNEAQ (reference sequence). V trimming: 1 base; J trimming: 10 bases; junction bases outside the gene matches: 8. The CDR3 DNA follows: TGTGCCAGCAGCTTAGAGGACAGGGTGATTGGAGCTTTCTTT. It is translated as CASSLEDRVIGAFF. Combining the CDR3 with reference TRBV7-9 and TRBJ1-1 gives the whole variable domain DTGVSQNPRHKITKRGQNVTFRCDPISEHNRLYWYRQTLGQGPEFLTYFQNEAQLEKSRLLSDRFSAERPKGSFSTLEIQRTEQGDSAMYLCASSLEDRVIGAFFGQGTRLTVV.

The chain couples TRBV20-1 to TRBJ1-4, with unresolved D. V lost 3 bases to trimming and J lost 3 bases, with 5 bases between them. Per the germline V gene, CDR1 is DFQATT and CDR2 is SNEGSKA (reference sequence). The CDR3 has 12 residues. The CDR3 region has the DNA TGCAGTGCTAGTTTCCCTAATGAAAAACTGTTTTTT. It codes for CSASFPNEKLFF.

This clone was picked up one time. J is TRBJ2-1 and V is TRBV5-6; 9 bases fit TRBD2. J lost 9 bases, V lost 3 bases, and 13 bases had no gene match. Germline-derived CDR1 and CDR2 are SGHDT and YYEEEE. The CDR3 length is 16 residues. This CDR3 is CASSSGLANSWGEQFF. CDR3 in DNA: TGTGCCAGCAGCTCCGGACTAGCGAATTCATGGGGTGAGCAGTTCTTC.

The J gene is TRBJ1-2, the V gene TRBV11-2; D is uncertain. This CDR3 is 12 amino acids long. Trimming removed 5 bases at V and 3 bases at J, with 7 bases between. Germline CDR1 reads SGHAT; CDR2 reads FQNNGV. Here the CDR3 DNA reads TGTGCCAGCAGCCCCCCGGACTATGGCTACACCTTC. It is translated as CASSPPDYGYTF.

This chain links TRBV3-1 (or the pseudogene TRBV3-2) with TRBJ2-7; 8 nucleotides align to TRBD1. V lost 3 bases and J lost 3; bases outside the gene matches: 4. Germline loops: CDR1 LGHDT, CDR2 YNNKEL (reference sequence). This CDR3 is 14 amino acids long. In DNA, the CDR3 is TGTGCCAGCAGCCACGCCGGGACAGGCTACGAGCAGTACTTC. Amino acids: CASSHAGTGYEQYF.

The V call is TRBV6-2 or TRBV6-3, the J call TRBJ2-1; 8 bases are shared with TRBD2. V lost 6 bases to trimming and J lost 7 bases; unmatched junction nucleotides: 11. Germline V gene lookup returns CDR1 MNHEY and CDR2 SVGEGT. CDR3 length equals 15 residues. The CDR3 DNA reads TGTGCCAGCAGCCCCGGGGGGGCCGGAGCGAATGAGCAGTTCTTC. The encoded protein is CASSPGGAGANEQFF.

The rearrangement uses TRBV6-5 and TRBJ2-2, with D perhaps being TRBD1 or TRBD2 (5 bases each). Germline V CDR1 and CDR2: MNHEY, SVGAGI. The CDR3 covers 14 residues. V lost 2 bases and J 7 bases, leaving 11 bases between the germline ends. The CDR3 DNA sequence: TGTGCCAGCAGTTACGGGACCCTTAACGGGGAGCTGTTTTTT. Residues: CASSYGTLNGELFF.

The chain is built from TRBV14 and TRBJ1-1; D is uncertain. The CDR3 spans 16 residues. The germline V gene encodes CDR1 SGHDN and CDR2 FVKESK. V dropped 4 bases and J dropped 6 bases, with 21 bases sitting between them. The CDR3, as DNA: TGTGCCAGCAGCCGGTCTGGCCCGGGGTTTAACGCTGAAGCTTTCTTT. It translates to CASSRSGPGFNAEAFF.

The V and J genes are TRBV19 and TRBJ2-6; TRBD1 might be the D (6 bases). CDR1 LNHDA and CDR2 SQIVND come from the germline V gene (reference sequence). The germline V and J ends were trimmed by 4 bases and 0 bases, with 13 bases remaining between them. The CDR3 spans 17 residues. CDR3 DNA sequence: TGTGCCAGTAGTACCTTGACAGGTGTCTCTGGGGCCAACGTCCTGACTTTC. Translating it yields CASSTLTGVSGANVLTF.

The gene calls are TRBV24-1 and TRBJ2-3, with 12 bases aligning to TRBD1. Germline V CDR1 and CDR2: KGHDR, SFDVKD. V was clipped by 5 bases and J by 9 bases; unmatched bases: 11. The CDR3 is 16 amino acids. In nucleotides, the CDR3 is TGTGCCACCAGTGTTAGGGGACAGGGGGCGAAGAGCACGCAGTATTTT. Translation gives CATSVRGQGAKSTQYF.

This clone has more than one count but fewer than ten. The chain has TRBV7-9 and TRBJ1-5, with a possible D match to TRBD1 (5 bases). This CDR3 contains 17 residues. Germline V lookup: CDR1 SEHNR, CDR2 FQNEAQ (reference sequence). V lost 4 bases and J 5 bases, leaving 21 bases between the germline ends. CDR3 bases: TGTGCCAGCAGCTCCTCCCAATGGGGGGTGAGGGATCAGCCCCAGCATTTT. It is translated as CASSSSQWGVRDQPQHF.